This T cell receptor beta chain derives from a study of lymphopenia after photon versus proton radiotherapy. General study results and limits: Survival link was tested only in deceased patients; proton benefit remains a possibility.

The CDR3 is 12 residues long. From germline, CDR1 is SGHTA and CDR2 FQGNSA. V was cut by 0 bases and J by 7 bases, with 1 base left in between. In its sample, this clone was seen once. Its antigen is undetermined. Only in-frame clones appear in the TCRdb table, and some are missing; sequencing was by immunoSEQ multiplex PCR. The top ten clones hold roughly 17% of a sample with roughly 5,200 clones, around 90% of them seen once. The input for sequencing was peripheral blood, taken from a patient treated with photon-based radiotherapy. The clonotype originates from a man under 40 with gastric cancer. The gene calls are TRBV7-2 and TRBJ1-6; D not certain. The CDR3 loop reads CASSLANSPLHF. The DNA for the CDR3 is TGTGCCAGCAGCTTAGCGAATTCACCCCTCCACTTT.